This TCR beta chain appears in the sequencing data of a study of response to subunit inactivated influenza vaccine. V was shortened by 0 bases and J by 7 bases, with 5 bases between the two germline ends. The CDR3 is 11 amino acids. Germline V lookup: CDR1 DFQATT, CDR2 SNEGSKA (reference sequence). Via MiXCR, TCRdb re-called the RT-PCR reads, giving one row per CDR3 protein. The table shows more than 550,000 distinct CDR3 sequences, with approximately 10% occurring only once. This same sample was also part of a study on T cells expressing NK-cell markers. From that paper: For TCR beta, cDNA was produced by 5'RACE template switching with UMIs.

V usage is TRBV20-1 and J usage is TRBJ2-3; the D is unclear. This TCR derives from a man between 50 and 59 years old who received an inactivated influenza vaccine. Sample: PBMCs from blood, taken on the day of vaccination. In DNA, the CDR3 is TGCAGTGCTAGAGATAGGAATACGCAGTATTTT. This sequence encodes CSARDRNTQYF.